Each of the 2 T cell receptor beta chains below was sequenced from the same sample in a study of regulatory T cells in long-lasting Graves disease (dated by TCRdb to about 2021). The sample's time point label is to be understood as: newly diagnosed GD, antithyroid drugs for less than 3 months. For both TCR sequencing and RNA sequencing, RNA was extracted from PBMCs in TRIzol. Libraries came from multiplex PCR. Instrument on record: Illumina HiSeq 4000. iRepertoire HTBI primers and Arm-PCR amplification of CDR3 regions were used to construct TCR beta libraries. TCRdb trimmed public reads at Q25 via fastp, called clones via MiXCR and kept in-frame beta chains. Rows are unified per CDR3 protein, each entry keeping the most common DNA and genes. The sample data list about 560,000 distinct CDR3 sequences, and 15% to 20% of these were observed just once. The ten largest account for 9.5% to 15% of the sample.

The same sample was also studied in work on T cells in Graves' hyperthyroidism and ophthalmopathy.

The sample here was peripheral blood mononuclear cells (PBMCs), taken at new diagnosis, from a patient treated with antithyroid drugs. The receptors come from a man aged 18 to 29 with Graves disease. Donor details come from another sample of the same person, matched by shared clones.

This clonotype was observed a handful of times. The chain has TRBV29-1 and TRBJ2-2; D call uncertain. From germline, CDR1 is SQVTM and CDR2 ANQGSEA. This CDR3 contains 13 residues. V lost 1 base and J lost 1, with 4 bases in between. CDR3 sequence (DNA): TGCAGCGTTGAAGGGGTGAACACCGGGGAGCTGTTTTTT. Its translation: CSVEGVNTGELFF.

This clonotype was counted many times. CDR3 protein: CASSLGWREKLFF. DNA for the CDR3: TGTGCCAGCAGCTTAGGTTGGCGTGAAAAACTGTTTTTT. This sequence joins TRBV11-2 and TRBJ1-4; D gene unclear. The CDR3 runs 13 residues. V lost 1 base and J lost 7, with 7 bases in between. Germline CDR1 and CDR2: SGHAT and FQNNGV. The full variable domain, with the rest looked up from reference TRBV11-2 and TRBJ1-4, is EAGVAQSPRYKIIEKRQSVAFWCNPISGHATLYWYQQILGQGPKLLIQFQNNGVVDDSQLPKDRFSAERLKGVDSTLKIQPAKLEDSAVYLCASSLGWREKLFFGSGTQLSVL.